This TCR beta chain was sequenced for a study of cytomegalovirus exposure and HLA in healthy donors. Whole-study findings and limits: According to a subsequent analysis, TCR clusters identified in the first cohort showed a tendency to co-occur across the roughly 130 validation repertoires.

In regard to this clone: The antigen remains unidentified.

Germline V gene sequence: CDR1 MNHNS, CDR2 SASEGT. This CDR3 comprises 13 residues. Deletions cut 7 bases from V and 0 bases from J, with 10 bases between. Produced via immunoSEQ multiplex PCR; TCRdb's table is partial and in-frame only. The sample records over 85,000 clones, around 90% being singletons. The study drew the donors from its 120-subject validation cohort, separate from the approximately 670-subject first cohort. The chain carries TRBV6-1 and TRBJ2-7; a weak D match, TRBD1 (5 bases). This TCR was sampled from a woman aged 18-29 years in good health and CMV-seronegative. The sequenced sample consisted of PBMCs. CDR3 nucleotides: TGTGCCAGCACAGGGTTTCGCTCCTACGAGCAGTACTTC. Its protein is CASTGFRSYEQYF.